This T cell receptor beta chain was identified in a study of glioma-infiltrating T cells. There are many counts of this clonotype. TCR alpha and beta CDR3 regions were amplified from RNA using iRepertoire nested multiplex PCR. One entry per CDR3 protein results from TCRdb running MiXCR on the multiplex PCR reads. The data contain tens of thousands of distinct CDR3 sequences, about 23% of them singletons. V dropped 1 base and J dropped 7 bases, with 8 bases sitting between them. The germline V gene encodes CDR1 SGHTA and CDR2 FQGNSA. The CDR3 runs to 12 residues. The receptor was derived from a human donor with low-grade glioma or glioblastoma, undergoing nonglioma brain surgery, or in good health (not recorded which). Sequenced sample: glioma tissue, nonneoplastic brain tissue, or PBMCs (not recorded which). This chain connects TRBV7-2 to TRBJ2-7; D gene unclear. CDR3 protein: CASSLVWSEQYF. CDR3 sequence (DNA): TGTGCCAGCAGCTTAGTCTGGTCTGAGCAGTACTTC.